Sequencing of this T cell receptor beta chain was carried out in a study of OX40 agonist ivuxolimab in advanced cancers. Libraries were prepared by immunoSEQ multiplex PCR; TCRdb keeps only in-frame clonotypes and omits some of them. Here the sample spans some 90,000 clones, approximately 89% being singletons. The CDR3 is 14 amino acids. Germline CDR1 SGDLS, CDR2 YYNGEE. With 3 bases removed from V and 2 bases from J, the gap between germline ends came to 9 bases. The V and J genes are TRBV9 and TRBJ2-1, with a tentative D call TRBD1 (5 bases). This TCR was recovered from an adult with an advanced solid tumor such as melanoma, head and neck, liver or kidney cancer. The specimen was CD4+ or CD8+ T cells sorted from blood, collected in a trial of the OX40 agonist ivuxolimab. The CDR3 sequence is CASSAKDTYNEQFF. CDR3 DNA sequence: TGTGCCAGCAGCGCCAAGGACACCTACAATGAGCAGTTCTTC.